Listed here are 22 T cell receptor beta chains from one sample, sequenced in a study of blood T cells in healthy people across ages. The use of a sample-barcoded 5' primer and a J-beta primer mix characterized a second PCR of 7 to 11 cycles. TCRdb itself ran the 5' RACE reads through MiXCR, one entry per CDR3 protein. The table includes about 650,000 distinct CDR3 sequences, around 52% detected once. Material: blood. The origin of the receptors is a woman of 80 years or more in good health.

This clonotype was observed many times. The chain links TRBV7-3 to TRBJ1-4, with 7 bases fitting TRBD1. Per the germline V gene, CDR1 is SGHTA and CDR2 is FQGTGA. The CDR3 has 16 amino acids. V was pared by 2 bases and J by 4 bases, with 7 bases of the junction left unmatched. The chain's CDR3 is CASSLPRDSLNEKLFF. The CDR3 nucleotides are TGTGCCAGCAGCTTACCCCGGGACAGCCTTAATGAAAAACTGTTTTTT.

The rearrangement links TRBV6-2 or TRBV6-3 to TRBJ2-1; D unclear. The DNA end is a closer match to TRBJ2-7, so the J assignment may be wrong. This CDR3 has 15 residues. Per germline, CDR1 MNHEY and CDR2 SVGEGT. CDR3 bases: TGTGCCAGCAGTTCCACCTCGGCAGGCTACAATGAGCAGTACTTC. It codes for CASSSTSAGYNEQYF.

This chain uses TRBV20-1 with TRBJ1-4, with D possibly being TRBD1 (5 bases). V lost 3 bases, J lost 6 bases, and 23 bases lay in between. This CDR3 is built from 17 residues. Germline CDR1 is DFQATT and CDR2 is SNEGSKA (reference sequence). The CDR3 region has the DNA TGCAGTGCTAGGAGAACCACCGGGACGGAGGGAGATGAAAAACTGTTTTTT. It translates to CSARRTTGTEGDEKLFF.

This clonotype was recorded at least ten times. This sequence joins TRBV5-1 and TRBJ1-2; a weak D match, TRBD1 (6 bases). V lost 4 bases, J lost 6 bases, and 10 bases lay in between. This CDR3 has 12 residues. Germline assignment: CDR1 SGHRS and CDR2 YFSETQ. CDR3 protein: CASSPRTDGYTF. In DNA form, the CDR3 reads TGCGCCAGCAGCCCTAGGACAGATGGCTACACCTTC.

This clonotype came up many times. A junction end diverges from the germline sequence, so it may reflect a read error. CDR3 amino acids: CASSRDTDTQYF. In DNA form, the CDR3 reads TGCGCCAGCAGCCGAGACACAGATACGCAGTATTTT. V and J are TRBV7-2 and TRBJ2-3; no clear D gene. The germline gives CDR1 SGHTA, CDR2 FQGNSA. The CDR3 length is 12 residues.

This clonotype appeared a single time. The CDR3: CSVRAAYGYTF. CDR3 sequence (DNA): TGCAGCGTTCGGGCAGCTTATGGCTACACCTTC. This sequence joins TRBV29-1 and TRBJ1-2, with D hard to call. The V gene's germline CDR1 is SQVTM and CDR2 ANQGSEA. V was cut by 5 bases and J by 5 bases, with 9 bases left in between. CDR3 length: 11 residues.

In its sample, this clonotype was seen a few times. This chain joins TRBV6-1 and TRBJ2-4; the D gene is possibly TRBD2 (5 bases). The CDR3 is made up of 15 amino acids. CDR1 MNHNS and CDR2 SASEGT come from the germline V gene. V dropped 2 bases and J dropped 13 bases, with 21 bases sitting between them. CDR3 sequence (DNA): TGTGCCAGCAGTGAATCAGGAGGACCCAATTTGGAGCAGTACTTC. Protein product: CASSESGGPNLEQYF.

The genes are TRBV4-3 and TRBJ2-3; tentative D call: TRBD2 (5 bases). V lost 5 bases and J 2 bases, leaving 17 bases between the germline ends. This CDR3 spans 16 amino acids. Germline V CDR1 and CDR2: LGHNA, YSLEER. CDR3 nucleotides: TGCGCCAGCAGCGAACAACGCCAGCGGCCCACAGATACGCAGTATTTT. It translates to CASSEQRQRPTDTQYF.

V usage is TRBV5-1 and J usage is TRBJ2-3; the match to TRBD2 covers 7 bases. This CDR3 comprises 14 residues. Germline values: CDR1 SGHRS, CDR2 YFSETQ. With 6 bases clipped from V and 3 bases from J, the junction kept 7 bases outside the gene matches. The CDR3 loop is CASTSGNSTDTQYF. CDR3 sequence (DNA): TGCGCCAGCACCAGCGGGAACAGTACAGATACGCAGTATTTT.

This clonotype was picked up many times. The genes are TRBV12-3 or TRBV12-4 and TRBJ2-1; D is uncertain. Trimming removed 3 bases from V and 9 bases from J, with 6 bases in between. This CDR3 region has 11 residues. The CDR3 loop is CASSFVIEQFF. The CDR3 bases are TGTGCCAGCAGTTTCGTTATTGAGCAGTTCTTC.

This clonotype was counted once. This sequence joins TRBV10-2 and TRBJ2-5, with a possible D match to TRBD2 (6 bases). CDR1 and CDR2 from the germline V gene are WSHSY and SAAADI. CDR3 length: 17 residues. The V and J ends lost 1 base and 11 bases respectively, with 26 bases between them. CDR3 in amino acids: CASSELPVANRPSVQYF. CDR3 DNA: TGCGCCAGCAGTGAGTTACCCGTAGCAAATCGGCCTAGCGTGCAGTACTTC.

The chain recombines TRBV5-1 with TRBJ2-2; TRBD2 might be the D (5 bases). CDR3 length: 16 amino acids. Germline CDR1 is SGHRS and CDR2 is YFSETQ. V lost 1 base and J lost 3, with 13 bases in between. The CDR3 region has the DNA TGCGCCAGCAGCTTGACGGGCGGGTCTTACACCGGGGAGCTGTTTTTT. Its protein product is CASSLTGGSYTGELFF.

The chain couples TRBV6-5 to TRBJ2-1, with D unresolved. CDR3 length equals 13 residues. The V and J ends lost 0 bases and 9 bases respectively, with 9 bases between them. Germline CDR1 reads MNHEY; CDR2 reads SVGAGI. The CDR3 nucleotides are TGTGCCAGCAGTTACTCGAGGTGGGCTGAGCAGTTCTTC. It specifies CASSYSRWAEQFF.

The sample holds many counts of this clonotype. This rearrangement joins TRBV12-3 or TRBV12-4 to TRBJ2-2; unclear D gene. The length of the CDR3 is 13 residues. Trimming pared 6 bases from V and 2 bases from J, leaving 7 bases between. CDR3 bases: TGTGCCAGCAGGCTCCTAAACACCGGGGAGCTGTTTTTT. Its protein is CASRLLNTGELFF.

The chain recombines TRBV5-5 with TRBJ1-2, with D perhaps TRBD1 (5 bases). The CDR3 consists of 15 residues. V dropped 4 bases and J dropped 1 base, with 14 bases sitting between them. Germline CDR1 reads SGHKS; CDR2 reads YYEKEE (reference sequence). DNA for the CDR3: TGTGCCAGCAGCCTTACGGGGCCTTTTAACTATGGCTACACCTTC. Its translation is CASSLTGPFNYGYTF.

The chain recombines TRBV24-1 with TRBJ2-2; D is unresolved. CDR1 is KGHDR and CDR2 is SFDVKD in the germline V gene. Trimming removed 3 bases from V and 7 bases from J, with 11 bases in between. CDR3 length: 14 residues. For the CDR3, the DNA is TGTGCCACCAGTGATGCCTCGAGGAGCGGGGAGCTGTTTTTT. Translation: CATSDASRSGELFF.

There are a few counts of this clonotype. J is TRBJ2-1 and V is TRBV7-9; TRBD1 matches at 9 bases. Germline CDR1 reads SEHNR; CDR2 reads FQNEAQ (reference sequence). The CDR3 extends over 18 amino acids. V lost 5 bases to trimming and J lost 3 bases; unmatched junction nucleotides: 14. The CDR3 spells CASSPGQGSLINYNEQFF. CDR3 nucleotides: TGTGCCAGCAGCCCCGGACAGGGGTCACTTATTAACTACAATGAGCAGTTCTTC.

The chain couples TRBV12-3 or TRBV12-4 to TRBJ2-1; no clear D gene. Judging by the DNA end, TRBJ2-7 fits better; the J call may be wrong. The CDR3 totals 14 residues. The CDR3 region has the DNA TGTGCCAGCGGTCGACACTACTCCTACAATGAGCAGTACTTC. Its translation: CASGRHYSYNEQYF.

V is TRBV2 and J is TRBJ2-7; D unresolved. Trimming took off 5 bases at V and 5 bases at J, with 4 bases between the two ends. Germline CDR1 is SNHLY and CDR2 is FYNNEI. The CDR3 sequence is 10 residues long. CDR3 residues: CASSQNEQYF. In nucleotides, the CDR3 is TGTGCCAGCAGTCAGAACGAGCAGTACTTC.

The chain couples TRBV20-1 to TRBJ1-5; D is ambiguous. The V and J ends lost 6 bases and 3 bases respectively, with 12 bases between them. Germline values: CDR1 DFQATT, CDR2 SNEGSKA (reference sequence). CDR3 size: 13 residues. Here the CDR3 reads CSATENSNQPQHF. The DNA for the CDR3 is TGCAGTGCAACGGAGAACTCCAATCAGCCCCAGCATTTT.

CDR3 sequence reads: CASSQSSRGIKFF. The CDR3 region has the DNA TGTGCCAGCAGCCAAAGCAGTAGGGGGATTAAGTTCTTC. J is TRBJ2-1 and V is TRBV11-2, with D perhaps matching TRBD1 (6 bases). The CDR3 consists of 13 residues. V lost 5 bases and J 14 bases, leaving 19 bases between the germline ends. Germline V lookup: CDR1 SGHAT, CDR2 FQNNGV.

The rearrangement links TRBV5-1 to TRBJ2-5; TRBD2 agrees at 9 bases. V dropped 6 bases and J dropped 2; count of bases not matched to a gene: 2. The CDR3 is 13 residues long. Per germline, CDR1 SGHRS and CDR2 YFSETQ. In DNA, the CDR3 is TGCGCCAGCACTAGCGGGGTTCAAGAGACCCAGTACTTC. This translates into CASTSGVQETQYF.